The clone carrying this TCR beta chain was seen just once. Trimming took 5 bases from V and 2 from J; bases not matched to a gene: 13. The CDR3 loop spans 19 amino acids. This sample is drawn from a study of blood T cell repertoires in COVID-19. Turning to the study itself: PBMCs, B-cell-depleted T cells, or T cells were the source of the cDNA or gDNA that made up the material.

Methods used by the authors: For nucleated cells, counts were estimated from reference gene primer amplification. Assay: immunoSEQ multiplex PCR; the TCRdb copy retains only in-frame clones and omits some. V and J calls and clone size are as listed in that table; D and trimming were resolved from the DNA. The top ten clones hold less than 4% of a sample with under 250,000 clones, roughly 85% of them seen once. J is TRBJ2-6 and V is TRBV5-3; 10 nucleotides agree with TRBD1. TRBV5-3 is marked as an open reading frame, function uncertain. Sequencing was carried out using peripheral blood. This TCR was sampled from a woman in her late teens or twenties with acute or convalescent COVID-19. The CDR3 spells CARSSPMTGGRTGANVLTF. DNA for the CDR3: TGTGCCAGAAGTTCTCCCATGACAGGGGGCCGAACTGGGGCCAACGTCCTGACTTTC.